This TCR beta chain is drawn from a study of siplizumab effects on memory and regulatory T cells (dated by TCRdb to between 2019 and 2020). Regarding the research as a whole: The study examined how the anti-CD2 antibody siplizumab affects alloreactive T-cell subsets in allogeneic mixed lymphocyte reactions built from human PBMCs.

Remarks on this clone: What this receptor recognizes is not known. Base qualities are not provided; no much larger clone lies one nucleotide away.

Study-wide conclusions, independent of this receptor: The cumulative frequency of alloreactive sequences that could be traced back to unstimulated CD4+ memory T cells was significantly reduced by siplizumab. Of the alloreactive CD4+ clones that could be mapped, the Treg-derived share averaged about 67% with siplizumab compared with around 25% in control reactions. The suppressive function of proliferating Tregs from siplizumab cultures was not functionally confirmed. Unstimulated naive T cells appeared more diverse than memory T cells, and naive cells seemed to contribute substantially to the alloresponse. About 75-95% of proliferating CD4+ or CD8+ clones could not be given a naive or memory phenotype. Because sequences at frequencies below about 10^-5 were poorly captured, only a minor fraction of alloreactive clones could be mapped back to unstimulated subsets.

The CDR3 spans 12 residues, from the cysteine through the phenylalanine. Here the CDR3 DNA is all that survives: 36 bases in frame from base 1. CDR1 and CDR2 (SGHDT, YYEEEE) derive from the germline V gene. Trimming takes 4 bases from V and 10 bases from J, and the germline ends sit 15 bases apart. Sorted unstimulated T cells and proliferating T cells recovered from mixed lymphocyte reactions were subjected to TCRbeta CDR3 sequencing. Fresh whole blood from 9 to 10 HLA-typed healthy donors served as the source for isolating PBMCs. Unstimulated CD4+ non-regulatory T cells were FACS-sorted to map the origin of alloreactive clones. The library was prepared using the immunoSEQ multiplex PCR assay. Roughly 10^5 TCR templates per sample were assayed on the deep sequencing platform. Genomic DNA extracted from sorted T cells was used for TCRbeta CDR3 sequencing. The paper's data handling went like this. The R programming language was used for clonal analysis of TCRbeta CDR3 data. Unstimulated samples were compared with post-reaction CFSE-low samples to define alloreactive CD4+ and CD8+ clones. Regulatory or non-regulatory origin of alloreactive CD4+ clones was assigned by matching sequences to the sorted unstimulated Treg and non-Treg repertoires. TCRdb mirrors the immuneACCESS table, restricted to in-frame sequences. Some clones are absent from its copies; in checked studies, under half trace to an unresolved V gene, and the reason for the others is unknown. Clone size and the V and J calls come from that table; the DNA yielded D and trimming. Counted in this sample were roughly 120,000 clones; roughly 94% of them appeared once. Under 2% of the sample is held by the ten biggest clonotypes.

In this chain, TRBV5-6 is recombined with TRBJ2-7; there is no confident call for the D gene. The receptor was derived from a human donor in good health. Sequencing input: non-Treg CD4+ T cells sorted from blood. Taken with the paper, the label for cell subset or site translates to: FACS-sorted unstimulated CD4+ non-regulatory T cells. The DNA is as follows: TGTGCCAGCAGCCACGGACCCCCCGACCAGTACTTC. Translated, it gives CASSHGPPDQYF.